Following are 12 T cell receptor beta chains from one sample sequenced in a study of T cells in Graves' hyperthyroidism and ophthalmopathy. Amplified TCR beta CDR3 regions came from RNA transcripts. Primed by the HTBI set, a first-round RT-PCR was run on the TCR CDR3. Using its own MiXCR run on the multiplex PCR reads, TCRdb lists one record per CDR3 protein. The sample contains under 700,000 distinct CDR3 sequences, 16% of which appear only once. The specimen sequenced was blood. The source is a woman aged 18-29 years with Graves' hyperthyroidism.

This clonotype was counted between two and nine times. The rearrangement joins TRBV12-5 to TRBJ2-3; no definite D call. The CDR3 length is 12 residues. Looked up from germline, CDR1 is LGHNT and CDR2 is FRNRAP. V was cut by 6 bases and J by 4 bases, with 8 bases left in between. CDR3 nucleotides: TGTGCTAGTGGGAGAGTCGCAGATACGCAGTATTTT. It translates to CASGRVADTQYF. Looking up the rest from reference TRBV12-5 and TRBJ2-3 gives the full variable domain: DARVTQTPRHKVTEMGQEVTMRCQPILGHNTVFWYRQTMMQGLELLAYFRNRAPLDDSGMPKDRFSAEMPDATLATLKIQPSEPRDSAVYFCASGRVADTQYFGPGTRLTVL.

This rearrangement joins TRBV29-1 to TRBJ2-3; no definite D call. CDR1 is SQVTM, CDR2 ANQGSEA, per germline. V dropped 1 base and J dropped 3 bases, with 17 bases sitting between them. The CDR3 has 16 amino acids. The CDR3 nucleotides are TGCAGCGTTGAAGGGCCCCGGATGGGCCGGACAGATACGCAGTATTTT. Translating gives CSVEGPRMGRTDTQYF.

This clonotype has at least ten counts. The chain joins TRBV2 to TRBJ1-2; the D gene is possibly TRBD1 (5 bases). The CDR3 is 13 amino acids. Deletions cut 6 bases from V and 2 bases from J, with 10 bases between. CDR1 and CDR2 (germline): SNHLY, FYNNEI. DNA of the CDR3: TGTGCCAGCAGGAGACAGAGGAACTATGGCTACACCTTC. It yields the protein CASRRQRNYGYTF.

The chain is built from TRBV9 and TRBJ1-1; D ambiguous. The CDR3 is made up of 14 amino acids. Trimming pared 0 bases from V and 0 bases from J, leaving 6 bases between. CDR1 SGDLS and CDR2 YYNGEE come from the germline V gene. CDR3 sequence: CASSVELMNTEAFF. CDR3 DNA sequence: TGTGCCAGCAGCGTAGAGTTGATGAACACTGAAGCTTTCTTT.

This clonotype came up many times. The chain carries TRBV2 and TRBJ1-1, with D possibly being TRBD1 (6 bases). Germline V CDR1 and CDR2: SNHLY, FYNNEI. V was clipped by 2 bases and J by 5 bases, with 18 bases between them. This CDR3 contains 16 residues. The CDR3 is CASSESAGTIGTEAFF. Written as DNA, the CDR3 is TGTGCCAGCAGTGAATCCGCCGGGACAATTGGGACTGAAGCTTTCTTT. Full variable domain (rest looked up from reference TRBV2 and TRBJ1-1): EPEVTQTPSHQVTQMGQEVILRCVPISNHLYFYWYRQILGQKVEFLVSFYNNEISEKSEIFDDQFSVERPDGSNFTLKIRSTKLEDSAMYFCASSESAGTIGTEAFFGQGTRLTVV.

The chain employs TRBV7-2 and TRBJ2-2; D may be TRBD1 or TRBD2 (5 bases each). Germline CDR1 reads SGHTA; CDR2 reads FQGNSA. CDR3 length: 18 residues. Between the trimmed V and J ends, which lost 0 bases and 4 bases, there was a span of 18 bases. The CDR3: CASSLAFRVGGGTGELFF. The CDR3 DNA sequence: TGTGCCAGCAGCTTAGCGTTCAGGGTAGGAGGTGGCACCGGGGAGCTGTTTTTT.

The CDR3 loop reads CASSEATGGNTGELFF. The DNA for the CDR3 is TGTGCCAGCAGTGAAGCTACCGGGGGAAACACCGGGGAGCTGTTTTTT. The rearrangement joins TRBV2 to TRBJ2-2; D might be TRBD2 (6 bases). Germline CDR1 is SNHLY and CDR2 is FYNNEI. This CDR3 comprises 16 residues. Trimming took 0 bases from V and 2 from J, leaving 10 bases between them.

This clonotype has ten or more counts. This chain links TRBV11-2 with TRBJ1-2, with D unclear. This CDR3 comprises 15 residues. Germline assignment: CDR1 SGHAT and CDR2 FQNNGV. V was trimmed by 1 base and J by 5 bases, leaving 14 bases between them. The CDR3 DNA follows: TGTGCCAGCAGCTTAGTTCCAGAAGCCCCGTATGGCTACACCTTC. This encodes CASSLVPEAPYGYTF. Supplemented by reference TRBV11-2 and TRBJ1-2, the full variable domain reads EAGVAQSPRYKIIEKRQSVAFWCNPISGHATLYWYQQILGQGPKLLIQFQNNGVVDDSQLPKDRFSAERLKGVDSTLKIQPAKLEDSAVYLCASSLVPEAPYGYTFGSGTRLTVV.

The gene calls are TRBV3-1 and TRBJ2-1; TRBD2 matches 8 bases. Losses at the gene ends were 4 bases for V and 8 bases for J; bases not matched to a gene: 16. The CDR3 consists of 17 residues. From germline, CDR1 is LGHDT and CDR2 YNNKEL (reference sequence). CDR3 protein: CASSRRGFAGGGDEQFF. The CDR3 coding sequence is TGTGCCAGCAGCCGCCGCGGGTTTGCGGGAGGAGGGGATGAGCAGTTCTTC.

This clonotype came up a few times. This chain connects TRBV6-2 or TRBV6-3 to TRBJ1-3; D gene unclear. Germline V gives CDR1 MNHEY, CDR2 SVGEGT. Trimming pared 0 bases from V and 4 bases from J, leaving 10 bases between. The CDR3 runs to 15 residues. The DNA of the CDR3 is TGTGCCAGCAGTTACTCGAAGTTCGGCGGAAACACCATATATTTT. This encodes CASSYSKFGGNTIYF.

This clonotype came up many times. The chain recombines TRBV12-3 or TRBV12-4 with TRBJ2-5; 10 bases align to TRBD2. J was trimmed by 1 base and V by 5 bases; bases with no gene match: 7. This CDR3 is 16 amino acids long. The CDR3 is CASSRRTSGPQETQYF. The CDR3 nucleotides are TGTGCCAGCAGTCGCAGGACTAGCGGTCCCCAAGAGACCCAGTACTTC.

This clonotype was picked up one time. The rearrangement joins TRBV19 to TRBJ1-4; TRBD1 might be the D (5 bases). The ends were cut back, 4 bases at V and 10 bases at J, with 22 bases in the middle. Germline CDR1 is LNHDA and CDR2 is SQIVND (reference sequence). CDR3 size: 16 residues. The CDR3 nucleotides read TGTGCCAGTAGTACCATTCAGGGCCGGGGGGGTGGAAAACTGTTTTTT. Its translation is CASSTIQGRGGGKLFF.